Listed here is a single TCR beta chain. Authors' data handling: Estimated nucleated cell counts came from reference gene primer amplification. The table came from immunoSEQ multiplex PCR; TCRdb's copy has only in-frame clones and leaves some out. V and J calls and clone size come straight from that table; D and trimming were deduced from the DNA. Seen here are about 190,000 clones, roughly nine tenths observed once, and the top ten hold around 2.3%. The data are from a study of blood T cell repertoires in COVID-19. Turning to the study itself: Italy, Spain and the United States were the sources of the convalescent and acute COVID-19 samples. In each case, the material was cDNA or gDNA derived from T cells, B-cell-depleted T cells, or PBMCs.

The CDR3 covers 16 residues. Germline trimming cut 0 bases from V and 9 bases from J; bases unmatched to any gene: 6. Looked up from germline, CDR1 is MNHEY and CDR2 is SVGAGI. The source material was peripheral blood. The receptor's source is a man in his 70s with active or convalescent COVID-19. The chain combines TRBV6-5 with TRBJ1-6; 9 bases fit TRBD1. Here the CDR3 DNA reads TGTGCCAGCAGTTACTCGGGACAGGGAAAAAGTTCACCCCTCCACTTT. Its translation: CASSYSGQGKSSPLHF.